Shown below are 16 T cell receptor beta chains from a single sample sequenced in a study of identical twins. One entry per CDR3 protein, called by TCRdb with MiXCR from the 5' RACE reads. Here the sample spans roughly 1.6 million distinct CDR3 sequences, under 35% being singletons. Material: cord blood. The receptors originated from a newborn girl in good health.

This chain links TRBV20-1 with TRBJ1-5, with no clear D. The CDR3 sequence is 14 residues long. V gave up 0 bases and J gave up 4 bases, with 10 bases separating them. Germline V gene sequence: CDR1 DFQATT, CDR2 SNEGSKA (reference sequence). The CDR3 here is CSARDPNTNQPQHF. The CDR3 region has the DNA TGCAGTGCTAGAGACCCTAACACAAATCAGCCCCAGCATTTT.

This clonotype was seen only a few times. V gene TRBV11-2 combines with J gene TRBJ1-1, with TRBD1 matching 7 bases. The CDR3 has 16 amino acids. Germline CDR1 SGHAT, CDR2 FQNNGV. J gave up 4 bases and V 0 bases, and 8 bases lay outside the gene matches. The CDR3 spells CASSLEGGRRATEAFF. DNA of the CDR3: TGTGCCAGCAGCTTAGAAGGGGGCCGGAGAGCCACTGAAGCTTTCTTT.

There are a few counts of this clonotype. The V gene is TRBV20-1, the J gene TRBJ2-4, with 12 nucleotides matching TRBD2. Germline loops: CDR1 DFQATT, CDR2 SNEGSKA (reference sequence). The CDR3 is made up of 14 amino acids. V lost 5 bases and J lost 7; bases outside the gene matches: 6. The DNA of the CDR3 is TGCAGTGCTGGGACGACTAGCGGGAGTAACATTCAGTACTTC. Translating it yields CSAGTTSGSNIQYF.

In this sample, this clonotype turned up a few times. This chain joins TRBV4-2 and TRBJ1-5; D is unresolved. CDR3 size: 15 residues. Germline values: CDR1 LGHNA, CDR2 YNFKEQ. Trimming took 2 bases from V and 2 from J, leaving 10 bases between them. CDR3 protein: CASSQFEQGNQPQHF. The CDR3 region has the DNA TGTGCCAGCAGCCAATTTGAGCAGGGCAATCAGCCCCAGCATTTT.

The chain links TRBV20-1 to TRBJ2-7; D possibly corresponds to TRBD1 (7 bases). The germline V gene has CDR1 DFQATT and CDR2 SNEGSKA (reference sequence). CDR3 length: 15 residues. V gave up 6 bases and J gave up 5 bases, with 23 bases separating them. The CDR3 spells CSATQGGRGRHEQYF. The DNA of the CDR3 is TGCAGTGCAACCCAGGGGGGCAGGGGCCGCCACGAGCAGTACTTC.

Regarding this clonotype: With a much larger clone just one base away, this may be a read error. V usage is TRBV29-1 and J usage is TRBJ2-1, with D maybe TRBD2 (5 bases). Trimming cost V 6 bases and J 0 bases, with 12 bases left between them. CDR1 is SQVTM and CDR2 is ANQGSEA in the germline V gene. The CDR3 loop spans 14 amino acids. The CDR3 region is CSVSGISSYNEQFF. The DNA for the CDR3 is TGCAGCGTGTCCGGGATTAGCTCCTACAATGAGCAGTTCTTC.

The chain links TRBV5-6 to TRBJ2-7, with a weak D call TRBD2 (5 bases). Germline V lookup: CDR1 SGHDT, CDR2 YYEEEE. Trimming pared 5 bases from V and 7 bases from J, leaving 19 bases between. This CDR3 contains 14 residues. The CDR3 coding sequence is TGTGCCAGCAGACCACTAGGGTCGCCCAATGAGCAGTACTTC. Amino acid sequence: CASRPLGSPNEQYF.

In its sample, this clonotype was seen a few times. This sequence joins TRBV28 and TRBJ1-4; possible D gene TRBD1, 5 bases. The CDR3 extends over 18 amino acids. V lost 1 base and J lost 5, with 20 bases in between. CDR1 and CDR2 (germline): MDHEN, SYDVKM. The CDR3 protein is CASSLYLIGQGRNEKLFF. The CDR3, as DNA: TGTGCCAGCAGTTTATATCTTATAGGGCAGGGACGGAATGAAAAACTGTTTTTT.

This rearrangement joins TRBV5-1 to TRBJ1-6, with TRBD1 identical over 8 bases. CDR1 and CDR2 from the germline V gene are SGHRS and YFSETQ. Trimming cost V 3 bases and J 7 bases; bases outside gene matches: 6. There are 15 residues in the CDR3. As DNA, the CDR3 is TGCGCCAGCAGCTACACGACAGGGGACAATTCACCCCTCCACTTT. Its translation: CASSYTTGDNSPLHF.

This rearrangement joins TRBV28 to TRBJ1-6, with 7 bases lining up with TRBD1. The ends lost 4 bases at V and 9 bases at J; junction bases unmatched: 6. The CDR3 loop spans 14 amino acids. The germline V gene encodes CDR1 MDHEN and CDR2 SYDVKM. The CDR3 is CASSSGTGVSPLHF. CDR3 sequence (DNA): TGTGCCAGCAGTTCGGGTACAGGGGTTTCACCCCTCCACTTT.

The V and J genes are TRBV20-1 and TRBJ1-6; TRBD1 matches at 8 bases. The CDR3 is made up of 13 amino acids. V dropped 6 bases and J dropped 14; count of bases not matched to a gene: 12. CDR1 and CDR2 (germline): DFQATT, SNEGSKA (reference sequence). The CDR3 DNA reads TGCAGTGCACAGGGGGGTTCCATTAGTACCCTCCACTTT. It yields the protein CSAQGGSISTLHF.

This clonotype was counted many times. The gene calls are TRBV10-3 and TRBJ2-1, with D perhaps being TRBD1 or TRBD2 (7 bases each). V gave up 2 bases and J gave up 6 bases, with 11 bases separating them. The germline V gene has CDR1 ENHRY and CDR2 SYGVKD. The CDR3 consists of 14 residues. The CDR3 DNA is TGTGCCATCAGTGAGCAGGGGGGGGCCAATGAGCAGTTCTTC. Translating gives CAISEQGGANEQFF.

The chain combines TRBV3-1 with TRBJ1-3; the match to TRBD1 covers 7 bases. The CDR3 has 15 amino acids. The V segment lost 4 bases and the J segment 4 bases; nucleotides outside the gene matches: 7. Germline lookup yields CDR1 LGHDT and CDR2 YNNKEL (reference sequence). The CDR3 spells CASSPKSTGGNTIYF. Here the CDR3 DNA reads TGTGCCAGCAGCCCCAAGTCGACAGGGGGAAACACCATATATTTT. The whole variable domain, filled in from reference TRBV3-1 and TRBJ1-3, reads DTAVSQTPKYLVTQMGNDKSIKCEQNLGHDTMYWYKQDSKKFLKIMFSYNNKELIINETVPNRFSPKSPDKAHLNLHINSLELGDSAVYFCASSPKSTGGNTIYFGEGSWLTVV.

The CDR3 loop reads CASSLWSGRAGTDTQYF. The CDR3 DNA sequence: TGTGCCAGCAGTTTATGGAGCGGGAGGGCCGGCACAGATACGCAGTATTTT. The chain joins TRBV12-3 or TRBV12-4 to TRBJ2-3; 10 bases agree with TRBD2. Losses at the gene ends were 2 bases for V and 1 base for J; bases not matched to a gene: 6. CDR3 length equals 17 residues.

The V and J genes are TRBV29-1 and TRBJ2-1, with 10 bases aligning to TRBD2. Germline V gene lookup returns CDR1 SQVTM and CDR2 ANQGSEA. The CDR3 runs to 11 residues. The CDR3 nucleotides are TGCATCGTCCAAGCGGGAGGGGGGAAGTTCTTC. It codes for CIVQAGGGKFF.

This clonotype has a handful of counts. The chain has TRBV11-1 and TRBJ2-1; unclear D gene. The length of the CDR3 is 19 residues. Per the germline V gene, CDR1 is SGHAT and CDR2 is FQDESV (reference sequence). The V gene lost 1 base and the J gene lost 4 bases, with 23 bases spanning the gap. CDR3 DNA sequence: TGTGCCAGCAGCTTAGAATTGAGGTTGTCCCCGGTCCTATACAATGAGCAGTTCTTC. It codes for CASSLELRLSPVLYNEQFF.